Sequencing of this T cell receptor beta chain was carried out in a study of T-cell memory formation after mild COVID-19. TCRdb re-called the 5' RACE reads through MiXCR, storing one row per CDR3 protein. This repertoire shows about 560,000 distinct CDR3 sequences, about 18% found once; its top ten account for roughly 8.2%. The clonotype originates from an adult woman who had mild COVID-19 (a few samples of this study predate the infection). Cell type and time point are not known. The sample was PBMCs or a T cell subset sorted from them (not recorded which).

The CDR3 loop reads CASSWDRVRGQETQYF. DNA for the CDR3: TGTGCCAGCAGCTGGGACAGGGTTCGTGGGCAAGAGACCCAGTACTTC. The chain is built from TRBV7-2 and TRBJ2-5; 9 positions agree with TRBD1. The junction had 8 bases not matched to a gene; V was cut back by 4 bases and J by 2 bases. Germline-derived CDR1 and CDR2 are SGHTA and FQGNSA. The CDR3 loop spans 16 amino acids.